These 6 T cell receptor beta chains share one sample of origin, sequenced in a study of post-analysis software for immune sequencing data. Antigens for these TCRs are unknown. Included in the TCR beta cDNA libraries were unique molecular identifiers. Each CDR3 protein is one row after TCRdb ran MiXCR on the PCR reads. The table lists about 540,000 distinct CDR3 sequences, 34% of them singletons. The study, taken as a whole, reports: When patients were compared with controls, four or five TRBV segments were more frequent, TRBV5-6, TRBV5-1 and TRBV20-1 among them.

Sequencing was carried out using blood. These receptors were taken from a girl aged 2-17 years with multiple sclerosis.

This sequence joins TRBV4-1 and TRBJ1-5, with 8 positions matching TRBD1. CDR1 and CDR2 from the germline V gene are MGHRA and YSYEKL. This CDR3 has 17 amino acids. V shed 1 base, J shed 6 bases, and the junction held 11 bases outside the gene matches. This chain's CDR3 is CASSQGQGARGSQPQHF. The CDR3 nucleotides are TGCGCCAGCAGCCAAGGCCAGGGGGCGAGGGGTAGTCAGCCCCAGCATTTT.

The chain employs TRBV3-1 and TRBJ2-5; 12 nucleotides line up with TRBD2. Germline V lookup: CDR1 LGHDT, CDR2 YNNKEL (reference sequence). The trim removed 1 base at V and 0 bases at J, leaving 6 bases unmatched. This CDR3 is 18 amino acids long. The CDR3 DNA is TGTGCCAGCAGCCAAGCGGCTAGCGGGGGGGACTACCAAGAGACCCAGTACTTC. Translating it yields CASSQAASGGDYQETQYF.

A word on this clonotype: At one of its ends the junction is not consistent with the germline gene, which may arise from a read error. The rearrangement links TRBV5-1 to TRBJ2-3; either TRBD1 or TRBD2 may supply D (5 bases each). This CDR3 is 14 amino acids long. Germline V gene sequence: CDR1 SGHRS, CDR2 YFSETQ. CDR3 in DNA: TGCGCCGGCAGCTGGGACGGACTCACAGATACGCAGTATTTT. It specifies CAGSWDGLTDTQYF. Filled out from reference TRBV5-1 and TRBJ2-3, the complete variable domain reads KAGVTQTPRYLIKTRGQQVTLSCSPISGHRSVSWYQQTPGQGLQFLFEYFSETQRNKGNFPGRFSGRQFSNSRSEMNVSTLELGDSALYLCAGSWDGLTDTQYFGPGTRLTVL.

The CDR3 nucleotides read TGCAGTGCTAGCGAGGGACTAGCGGAATACAATGAGCAGTTCTTC. Protein sequence: CSASEGLAEYNEQFF. The chain has TRBV20-1 and TRBJ2-1; 11 bases agree with TRBD2. Germline trimming cut 3 bases from V and 4 bases from J; bases unmatched to any gene: 5. CDR3 length: 15 amino acids. Germline V CDR1 and CDR2: DFQATT, SNEGSKA (reference sequence).

The genes are TRBV28 and TRBJ1-5; D gene uncertain. CDR1 and CDR2 (germline): MDHEN, SYDVKM. The CDR3 has 15 amino acids. Between the trimmed V and J ends, which lost 5 bases and 2 bases, there was a span of 13 bases. CDR3: CASSPTDEGNQPQHF. The CDR3 DNA is TGTGCCAGCAGTCCGACGGATGAAGGCAATCAGCCCCAGCATTTT.

To note about this clonotype: One end of the junction fails to match germline, which may point to a read error. The chain has TRBV7-2 and TRBJ2-1, with 10 bases aligning to TRBD2. Germline CDR1 reads SGHTA; CDR2 reads FQGNSA. CDR3 length: 15 amino acids. The DNA for the CDR3 is TGTGCCAGCAGCTTATCTAGCGGGGGATACAATGGGCAGTTCTTC. Protein: CASSLSSGGYNGQFF.